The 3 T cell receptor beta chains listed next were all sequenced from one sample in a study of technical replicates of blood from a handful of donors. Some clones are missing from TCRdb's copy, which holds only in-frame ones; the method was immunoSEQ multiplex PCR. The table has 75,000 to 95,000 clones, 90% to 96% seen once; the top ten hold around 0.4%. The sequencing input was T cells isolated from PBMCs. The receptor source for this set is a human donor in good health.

CDR3 coding DNA: TGTGCCAGCACCGGGTCCTACGAGCAGTACTTC. Protein: CASTGSYEQYF. The rearrangement links TRBV6-1 to TRBJ2-7, with unresolved D. Germline V gene data show CDR1 as MNHNS and CDR2 as SASEGT. Trimming removed 7 bases at V and 1 base at J, with 5 bases between. The CDR3 is made up of 11 amino acids.

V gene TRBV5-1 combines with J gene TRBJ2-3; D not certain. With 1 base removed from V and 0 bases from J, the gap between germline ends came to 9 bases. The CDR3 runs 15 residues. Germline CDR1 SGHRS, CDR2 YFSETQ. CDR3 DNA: TGCGCCAGCAGCTTGCGCGAGAGGAGCACAGATACGCAGTATTTT. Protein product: CASSLRERSTDTQYF.

The CDR3 coding sequence is TGTGCCAGCAGGACAGGGGCCTACAATGAGCAGTTCTTC. It is translated as CASRTGAYNEQFF. This chain uses TRBV6-5 with TRBJ2-1; 8 positions match TRBD1. The CDR3 covers 13 residues. The V segment lost 6 bases and the J segment 2 bases; nucleotides outside the gene matches: 0. Germline loops: CDR1 MNHEY, CDR2 SVGAGI.